The 5 T cell receptor beta chains presented below share a single source sample, sequenced in a study of blood T cell repertoires in COVID-19. Measured with immunoSEQ multiplex PCR; TCRdb has only the in-frame clones, and not every one. The sample includes about 210,000 clones, around 88% of them seen just once. The specimen sequenced was peripheral blood. Receptors originate from a man in his fifties with active or convalescent COVID-19.

The chain recombines TRBV19 with TRBJ1-1; a possible D gene is TRBD1 (6 bases). This CDR3 region has 15 residues. Germline CDR1 is LNHDA and CDR2 is SQIVND (reference sequence). V shed 7 bases and J shed 0 bases, with 15 bases lying between them. The CDR3 DNA is TGTGCCAGTACAATGGGGGGGGCAGTGAACACTGAAGCTTTCTTT. Its translation is CASTMGGAVNTEAFF.

The chain is built from TRBV3-1 (or the pseudogene TRBV3-2) and TRBJ2-2; D is possibly TRBD1 (5 bases). Trimming removed 4 bases from V and 2 bases from J, with 11 bases in between. This CDR3 contains 15 residues. Germline lookup yields CDR1 LGHDT and CDR2 YNNKEL (reference sequence). DNA for the CDR3: TGTGCCAGCAGCCGGGCAGGGTTAAACACCGGGGAGCTGTTTTTT. Its protein product is CASSRAGLNTGELFF.

The J gene is TRBJ1-1, the V gene TRBV19; a possible D gene is TRBD1 (6 bases). V gave up 5 bases and J gave up 0 bases, with 16 bases separating them. This CDR3 contains 16 residues. CDR1 LNHDA and CDR2 SQIVND come from the germline V gene (reference sequence). CDR3: CASSPRTEFMNTEAFF. The CDR3 nucleotides are TGTGCCAGTAGTCCCCGGACAGAGTTCATGAACACTGAAGCTTTCTTT.

The V and J genes are TRBV14 and TRBJ2-7; 10 bases fit TRBD2. V gave up 4 bases and J gave up 1 base; unmatched junction bases: 4. The germline V gene has CDR1 SGHDN and CDR2 FVKESK. This CDR3 comprises 15 residues. This CDR3 reads CASSPRLAGSYEQYF. CDR3 in DNA: TGTGCCAGCAGCCCCAGACTAGCGGGTTCCTACGAGCAGTACTTC. Full variable domain (rest looked up from reference TRBV14 and TRBJ2-7): EAGVTQFPSHSVIEKGQTVTLRCDPISGHDNLYWYRRVMGKEIKFLLHFVKESKQDESGMPNNRFLAERTGGTYSTLKVQPAELEDSGVYFCASSPRLAGSYEQYFGPGTRLTVT.

This clone was observed a handful of times. This chain links TRBV6-2 or TRBV6-3 with TRBJ2-1; TRBD2 matches 7 bases. The CDR3 has 12 amino acids. V lost 5 bases, J lost 15 bases, and 10 bases stayed unmatched. The germline V gene has CDR1 MNHEY and CDR2 SVGEGT. CDR3 DNA sequence: TGTGCCAGCAGTGGGGGGGAAAAGGCCCTGTTCTTC. Translated, it gives CASSGGEKALFF.